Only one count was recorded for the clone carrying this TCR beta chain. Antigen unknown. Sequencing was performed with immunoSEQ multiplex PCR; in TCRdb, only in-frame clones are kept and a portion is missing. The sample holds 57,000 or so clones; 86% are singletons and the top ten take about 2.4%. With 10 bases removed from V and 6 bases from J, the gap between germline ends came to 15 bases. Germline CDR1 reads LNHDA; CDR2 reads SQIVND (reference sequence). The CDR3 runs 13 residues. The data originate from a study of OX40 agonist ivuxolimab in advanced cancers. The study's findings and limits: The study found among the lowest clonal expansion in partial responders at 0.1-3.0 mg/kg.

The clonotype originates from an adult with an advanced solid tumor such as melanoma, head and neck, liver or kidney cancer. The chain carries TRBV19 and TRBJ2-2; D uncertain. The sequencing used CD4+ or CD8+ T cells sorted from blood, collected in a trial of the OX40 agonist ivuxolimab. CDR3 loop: CATETYPAGELFF. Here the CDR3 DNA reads TGTGCCACCGAGACCTATCCCGCCGGGGAGCTGTTTTTT.